The T cell receptor beta chain described here comes from a study of control samples from healthy donors and cancer patients (dated by TCRdb to about 2020). A remark on this clone: Its antigen target is currently unknown. The input lacks base qualities; no much larger clone sits a single base away.

The protocol used for the library was the immunoSEQ multiplex PCR assay. In TCRdb, the immuneACCESS table is reduced to in-frame sequences with V and J assigned. These tables do not hold every clone; where another copy was compared, an unresolved V gene accounts for under half, and the others remain unexplained. This sample comprises some 130,000 clones, about 95% of them detected only once. Approximately 4% of the sample lies in the top ten. Via the germline V gene, CDR1 is SGHTA and CDR2 FQGNSA. The CDR3 spans 14 residues, from the cysteine through the phenylalanine. Here the CDR3 DNA is all that survives: 42 bases in frame from base 1. At the junction V is shortened by 5 bases and J by 5 bases; bases outside the gene matches: 6.

The chain employs TRBV7-2 and TRBJ2-1, with TRBD1 matching 7 junction bases. The sample was blood. The source of this sequence is a man under 40 in good health. The CDR3 reads as follows: CASSGDRADNEQFF. The nucleotide sequence is TGTGCCAGCAGCGGAGACAGGGCGGACAATGAGCAGTTCTTC.